Here is one T cell receptor (beta chain) with its context. No antigen is known for it. A read error is possible here, since a much larger clone lies one base away. Overall study results and limits: Tumor Treg TCRs overlapped most with tumor naive CD4+ cells.

CDR1 is MNHEY and CDR2 is SVGEGT in the germline V gene. The CDR3 spans 18 residues. Semi-nested PCR with Nested Universal Primer A followed constant-region reverse priming of full-length variable regions. TCRdb re-called the 5' RACE reads with MiXCR, one entry per CDR3 protein. The sample contains tens of thousands of distinct CDR3 sequences, approximately 24% of which appear only once. This rearrangement joins TRBV6-2 or TRBV6-3 to TRBJ1-5; 7 bases are shared with TRBD1. The source of this sequence is a female donor with breast cancer. Specimen: naive CD4+ T cells sorted from a lymph node. Subset denoted: naive CD4+ T cells, CD4+CD45RA+CD25-. In nucleotides, the CDR3 is TGTGCCAGCAGCCTCGACAGGGACCTTTCCCCAGTCAATCAGCACCAGCATTTT. It specifies CASSLDRDLSPVNQHQHF.